This entry features one T cell receptor (beta chain) sequence. This sample stems from a study of T-cell memory formation after mild COVID-19. 5'RACE primed at constant segments yielded TCR alpha and TCR beta cDNA libraries bearing sample barcodes and UMIs. TCRdb called the 5' RACE reads again in MiXCR, with one record for every CDR3 protein. The profile shows about 400,000 distinct CDR3 sequences, roughly 17% of them singletons. With 0 bases clipped from V and 7 bases from J, the junction kept 4 bases outside the gene matches. CDR3 length: 16 residues. Germline V gene data show CDR1 as SGHKS and CDR2 as YYEKEE (reference sequence).

The source material was PBMCs or a T cell subset sorted from them (not recorded which). This TCR was recovered from a man between 18 and 35 years old who had mild COVID-19 (a few samples of this study predate the infection). Cell type and time point are not known. The gene calls are TRBV5-5 and TRBJ1-4; 12 bases line up with TRBD1. The CDR3 coding sequence is TGTGCCAGCAGCTTGGGGGGACAGGGGGCGATTGAAAAACTGTTTTTT. Translating it yields CASSLGGQGAIEKLFF. Looking up the rest from reference TRBV5-5 and TRBJ1-4 gives the full variable domain: DAGVTQSPTHLIKTRGQQVTLRCSPISGHKSVSWYQQVLGQGPQFIFQYYEKEERGRGNFPDRFSARQFPNYSSELNVNALLLGDSALYLCASSLGGQGAIEKLFFGSGTQLSVL.